The clone carrying this T cell receptor beta chain showed up many times. The record originates from a study of T-cell reconstitution after alpha-beta-depleted transplantation in children. Germline V lookup: CDR1 MNHEY, CDR2 SMNVEV (reference sequence). This CDR3 is 13 amino acids long. V was trimmed by 5 bases and J by 1 base, leaving 7 bases between them. The TCRbeta library was prepared with unique molecular identifiers. TCRdb itself ran the PCR reads through MiXCR, one entry per CDR3 protein. The table includes approximately 240,000 distinct CDR3 sequences, roughly a tenth detected once. The sequenced sample was PBMCs from the stem cell graft donor, obtained from the stem cell graft. The gene calls are TRBV27 and TRBJ2-3; D not resolved. The clonotype was recovered from a human donor who donated a stem cell graft to a child with acute lymphoblastic leukemia. For the CDR3, the DNA is TGTGCCAGCAGTCCTGGGGGCACAGATACGCAGTATTTT. Protein sequence: CASSPGGTDTQYF.